These 2 T cell receptor beta chains came from one sample sequenced in a study of tumor-infiltrating lymphocytes in localized non-small cell lung cancer. Measured with immunoSEQ multiplex PCR; TCRdb has only the in-frame clones, and not every one. The data show 13,000 or so clones, 79% seen once. Sequenced: lung tumor tissue. The receptors originated from a human donor with non-small cell lung cancer.

This clone was detected only once. The rearrangement links TRBV4-2 to TRBJ1-3; TRBD1 is a possible D gene (6 bases). This CDR3 region has 15 residues. The V gene's germline CDR1 is LGHNA and CDR2 YNFKEQ. The V gene lost 0 bases and the J gene lost 2 bases, with 8 bases spanning the gap. CDR3 sequence reads: CASSQDWGPGNTIYF. The CDR3 DNA is TGTGCCAGCAGCCAAGATTGGGGGCCTGGAAACACCATATATTTT.

The chain joins TRBV5-6 to TRBJ2-4, with TRBD2 identical over 9 bases. CDR1 and CDR2 from the germline V gene are SGHDT and YYEEEE. The V and J ends lost 4 bases and 0 bases, in that order; junction bases with no gene match: 5. The CDR3 covers 16 residues. The CDR3 nucleotides are TGTGCCAGCAGCATACTAGCGGGTGTAGCCAAAAACATTCAGTACTTC. Amino acid sequence: CASSILAGVAKNIQYF.